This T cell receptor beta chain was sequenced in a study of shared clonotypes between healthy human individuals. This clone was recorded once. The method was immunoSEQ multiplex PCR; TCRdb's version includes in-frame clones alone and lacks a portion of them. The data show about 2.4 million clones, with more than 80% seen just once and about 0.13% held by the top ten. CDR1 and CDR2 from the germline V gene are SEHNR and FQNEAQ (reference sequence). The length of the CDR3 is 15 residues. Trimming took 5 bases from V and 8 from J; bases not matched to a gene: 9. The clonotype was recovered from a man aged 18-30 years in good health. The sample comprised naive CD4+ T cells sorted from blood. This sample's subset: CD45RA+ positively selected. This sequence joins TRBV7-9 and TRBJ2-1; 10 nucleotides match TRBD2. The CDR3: CASSKEREGPHEQFF. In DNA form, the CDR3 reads TGTGCCAGCAGCAAGGAGCGGGAGGGCCCCCATGAGCAGTTCTTC.